This T cell receptor beta chain was documented in a study of OX40 agonist ivuxolimab in advanced cancers. Here immunoSEQ multiplex PCR was the method, and the copy in TCRdb shows in-frame clones only, minus some. The sample gives about 90,000 clones, approximately 91% of which show up once; more than 0.25% is in the top ten. Study-level results: Doses of 0.1 to 3.0 mg/kg were accompanied by clonal expansion of CD4+ and CD8+ blood T cells by week 6.

Germline V gene lookup returns CDR1 MNHNS and CDR2 SASEGT. Trimming pared 2 bases from V and 4 bases from J, leaving 5 bases between. This CDR3 has 12 residues. The table lists this clone with a count of one. Antigen specificity is unknown. Sequencing used CD4+ or CD8+ T cells sorted from blood, obtained in a trial of the OX40 agonist ivuxolimab. The chain carries TRBV6-1 and TRBJ1-1; no clear D gene. This receptor was identified in an adult with an advanced solid tumor such as melanoma, head and neck, liver or kidney cancer. The CDR3 region has the DNA TGTGCCAGCAGTGAAAGAAGCACTGAAGCTTTCTTT. This encodes CASSERSTEAFF.